This TCR beta chain was recorded in a study of siplizumab effects on memory and regulatory T cells. Clones were sequenced by immunoSEQ multiplex PCR, and TCRdb holds only the in-frame ones, with some missing. The sample includes 90,000 to 130,000 clones, 80% to 95% of them seen just once. CDR3 length equals 13 residues. CDR1 is MNHNY and CDR2 is SVGAGI in the germline V gene (reference sequence). A remark on this clone: At one end, the junction sequence differs from germline, possibly due to a read error.

The specimen sequenced was CD4+ T cells sorted from blood. J is TRBJ1-2 and V is TRBV6-6; TRBD1 aligns across 11 bases. This clonotype was obtained from a human donor in good health. CDR3 sequence: CASSYGTGGSSSF. CDR3 bases: TGTGCCAGCAGTTACGGGACAGGGGGAAGTTCCTCCTTC.